This TCR beta chain originates from a study of technical replicates of blood from several donors. Produced via immunoSEQ multiplex PCR; TCRdb's table is partial and in-frame only. The repertoire has 65,000 to 90,000 clones, 93% of them found once; the top ten carry roughly 0.26%. The CDR3 loop spans 14 amino acids. CDR1 is SGHNT and CDR2 is YYREEE in the germline V gene (reference sequence). Trimming cost V 4 bases and J 7 bases; bases outside gene matches: 7. The chain joins TRBV5-4 to TRBJ1-5, with TRBD1 identical over 8 bases. The receptor was derived from a human donor in good health. Sequences were obtained from T cells isolated from PBMCs. The CDR3 nucleotides read TGTGCCAGCAGCCCGGACAGGGTTGGGCAGCCCCAGCATTTT. Protein: CASSPDRVGQPQHF.